The 8 T cell receptor beta chains below all came from one sample that was sequenced in a study of blood T cell repertoires in COVID-19. Using immunoSEQ multiplex PCR, the repertoire was profiled, and TCRdb retains in-frame clones only, with some absent. The sample consists of about 160,000 clones, approximately 84% of them appearing once. What was sequenced was peripheral blood. These TCRs come from a man aged 35 to 55 who had recovered from COVID-19.

The chain employs TRBV6-6 and TRBJ2-2, with D maybe TRBD2 (5 bases). Germline CDR1 reads MNHNY; CDR2 reads SVGAGI (reference sequence). The V gene lost 8 bases and the J gene lost 0 bases, with 19 bases spanning the gap. CDR3 length equals 17 residues. CDR3 region: CASRRGSSTANTGELFF. CDR3 in DNA: TGTGCCAGCCGTCGTGGATCTAGCACCGCGAACACCGGGGAGCTGTTTTTT.

The J gene is TRBJ2-7, the V gene TRBV13; 7 nucleotides match TRBD1. V shed 3 bases and J 6 bases; nucleotides not matched to a gene: 5. CDR1 is PRHDT, CDR2 FYEKMQ, per germline (reference sequence). This CDR3 region has 13 residues. CDR3 coding DNA: TGTGCCAGCAGCTTGACAGGGCTGGGCGAGCAGTACTTC. Translated: CASSLTGLGEQYF.

V is TRBV7-2 and J is TRBJ2-3, with D tentatively TRBD2 (6 bases). Germline V gene sequence: CDR1 SGHTA, CDR2 FQGNSA. V lost 4 bases and J 2 bases, leaving 13 bases between the germline ends. The CDR3 has 15 amino acids. The CDR3 is CASSWRVSSTDTQYF. The CDR3, as DNA: TGTGCCAGCAGCTGGAGGGTCTCCTCCACAGATACGCAGTATTTT.

The chain uses TRBV7-2 and TRBJ2-3; 7 nucleotides align to TRBD2. The CDR3 runs to 16 residues. Germline V gene sequence: CDR1 SGHTA, CDR2 FQGNSA. V lost 2 bases, J lost 0 bases, and 5 bases stayed unmatched. In DNA form, the CDR3 reads TGTGCCAGCAGCTTAAATCCTAGCGGAAGCACAGATACGCAGTATTTT. It specifies CASSLNPSGSTDTQYF.

The chain combines TRBV28 with TRBJ2-3, with TRBD1 matching 8 bases. This CDR3 spans 13 amino acids. Trimming cost V 6 bases and J 4 bases; bases outside gene matches: 3. Germline CDR1 and CDR2: MDHEN and SYDVKM. CDR3 sequence (DNA): TGTGCCAGCAGCTCAGGGGGCCCAGATACGCAGTATTTT. This gives the protein CASSSGGPDTQYF.

Only a few counts were recorded for this clone. The rearrangement uses TRBV10-1 and TRBJ2-2; 7 bases fit TRBD1. Unmatched junction bases numbered 6, after V lost 10 bases and J lost 1 base. Germline loops: CDR1 WNHNN, CDR2 SYGVQD (reference sequence). The CDR3 spans 14 residues. CDR3 amino acids: CAILRQGNTGELFF. The CDR3 nucleotides read TGCGCCATCCTTCGACAGGGGAACACCGGGGAGCTGTTTTTT.

The chain is built from TRBV19 and TRBJ2-2; possibly TRBD2 for D (6 bases). V was clipped by 8 bases and J by 4 bases, with 20 bases between them. There are 16 residues in the CDR3. The V gene's germline CDR1 is LNHDA and CDR2 SQIVND (reference sequence). The DNA for the CDR3 is TGTGCCAGTTCCGCACACGCCGGAGGGGTCACCGGGGAGCTGTTTTTT. Encoded protein: CASSAHAGGVTGELFF. Filled out from reference TRBV19 and TRBJ2-2, the complete variable domain reads DGGITQSPKYLFRKEGQNVTLSCEQNLNHDAMYWYRQDPGQGLRLIYYSQIVNDFQKGDIAEGYSVSREKKESFPLTVTSAQKNPTAFYLCASSAHAGGVTGELFFGEGSRLTVL.

J is TRBJ2-1 and V is TRBV29-1, with 7 bases aligning to TRBD1. CDR1 and CDR2 (germline): SQVTM, ANQGSEA. CDR3 size: 13 residues. The J segment lost 8 bases and the V segment lost 7 bases, leaving 11 bases of the junction unmatched. CDR3 in amino acids: CSASTGWVDEQFF. The CDR3, as DNA: TGCAGCGCATCGACAGGGTGGGTTGATGAGCAGTTCTTC.